A selection of T cell receptor beta chains follows, all from one sample in a study of shared clonotypes between healthy human individuals. Only in-frame clones appear in the TCRdb table, and some are missing; sequencing was by immunoSEQ multiplex PCR. The data show 2 million to 2.5 million clones, approximately 94% seen once. The sample was naive CD4+ T cells sorted from blood. These TCRs come from a young man in good health. Both conserved end residues are part of each CDR3. A D gene is named only where the DNA matches it firmly. Size is stated for part of the rows, as once, few or many counts, or as a class when the clone is expanded.

-,TRBV20-1,-,TRBJ2-7,CSARLGGEQYF,TGCAGTGCTAGATTAGGTGGCGAGCAGTACTTC
-,TRBV10-3,-,TRBJ2-6,CAISLTSSRRLVSGANVLTF,TGTGCCATCAGTCTTACTTCATCCCGTAGGCTGGTTTCTGGGGCCAACGTCCTGACTTTC
TRBD2,TRBV30,-,TRBJ2-3,CAWSPGGGLVTDTQYF,TGTGCCTGGAGTCCAGGTGGTGGACTAGTCACAGATACGCAGTATTTT
-,TRBV27,-,TRBJ1-1,CASSLFPGTGAFF,TGTGCCAGCAGTTTGTTTCCCGGGACCGGAGCTTTCTTT
-,TRBV5-1,-,TRBJ2-7,CASSILIGNYEQYF,TGCGCCAGCAGTATCCTTATCGGGAACTACGAGCAGTACTTC
-,TRBV9,once,TRBJ1-1,CASSVRPENTEAFF,TGTGCCAGCAGCGTACGACCGGAGAACACTGAAGCTTTCTTT
TRBD1,TRBV7-2,-,TRBJ1-2,CASSSGQGAYYGYTF,TGTGCCAGCAGCTCGGGACAGGGGGCGTACTATGGCTACACCTTC
-,TRBV18,-,TRBJ1-3,CASSPRETGPGNTIYF,TGTGCCAGCTCACCCCGGGAGACCGGACCTGGAAACACCATATATTTT
-,TRBV27,-,TRBJ1-6,CASSLTPGRVNSPLHF,TGTGCCAGCAGTTTAACCCCTGGACGGGTTAATTCACCCCTCCACTTT
TRBD1,TRBV5-1,-,TRBJ2-7,CASSPGQGRTYEQYF,TGCGCCAGCAGCCCGGGACAGGGGCGAACCTACGAGCAGTACTTC
TRBD1,TRBV5-1,once,TRBJ1-1,CASSSGTGSANTEAFF,TGCGCCAGCAGTTCCGGGACAGGTAGTGCGAACACTGAAGCTTTCTTT
TRBD1,TRBV5-3,-,TRBJ1-2,CASSTGTGDGYTF,TGTGCCAGCAGCACCGGGACAGGGGATGGCTACACCTTC
-,TRBV5-1,-,TRBJ2-3,CASREGLASSTDTQYF,TGCGCCAGCAGGGAGGGCCTAGCGAGCAGCACAGATACGCAGTATTTT
-,TRBV6-6,-,TRBJ1-6,CASSSSGLINSPLHF,TGTGCCAGCAGTTCTTCCGGGCTGATTAATTCACCCCTCCACTTT
TRBD1,TRBV5-1,-,TRBJ2-2,CASSLGQGAGELFF,TGCGCCAGCAGCTTGGGGCAGGGGGCCGGGGAGCTGTTTTTT
-,TRBV14,-,TRBJ2-5,CASSQFGETQYF,TGTGCCAGCAGCCAATTCGGGGAGACCCAGTACTTC
TRBD1,TRBV5-6,-,TRBJ1-1,CASSATGAGGRDTEAFF,TGTGCCAGCAGCGCAACAGGGGCCGGAGGGAGGGACACTGAAGCTTTCTTT
-,TRBV6-5,-,TRBJ1-1,CASSYLGRPEKAFF,TGTGCCAGCAGTTACCTAGGGCGACCCGAGAAAGCTTTCTTT
TRBD2,TRBV4-3,-,TRBJ2-7,CASSQVGGTSGEQYF,TGCGCCAGCAGCCAAGTGGGGGGGACTAGCGGCGAGCAGTACTTC
TRBD1,TRBV5-5,-,TRBJ1-2,CASRKPGQGAGYTF,TGTGCCAGCAGAAAACCGGGACAGGGGGCTGGCTACACCTTC
-,TRBV4-1,-,TRBJ2-3,CASSQAGTSTDTQYF,TGCGCCAGCAGCCAAGCCGGGACATCCACAGATACGCAGTATTTT
-,TRBV30,-,TRBJ2-5,CAWSPQGRETQYF,TGTGCCTGGAGTCCCCAGGGACGGGAGACCCAGTACTTC
TRBD1,TRBV5-1,-,TRBJ2-2,CASSPRGGKYTGELFF,TGCGCCAGCAGCCCACGAGGGGGCAAGTACACCGGGGAGCTGTTTTTT
TRBD1,TRBV7-8,-,TRBJ2-3,CASSPGDRGDTQYF,TGTGCCAGCAGCCCCGGGGACAGGGGAGATACGCAGTATTTT
TRBD2,TRBV27,-,TRBJ2-5,CASSARPSGSWKETQYF,TGTGCCAGCAGTGCCCGCCCTAGCGGGAGTTGGAAAGAGACCCAGTACTTC
-,TRBV7-2,-,TRBJ1-3,CASSPAGGNTIYF,TGTGCCAGCAGCCCCGCAGGGGGAAACACCATATATTTT
-,TRBV4-1,-,TRBJ1-2,CASNERGDNYGYTF,TGCGCCAGCAACGAAAGAGGGGATAACTATGGCTACACCTTC
-,TRBV21-1,-,TRBJ2-2,CASSAGGTSGSGTGELFF,TGTGCCAGCAGCGCTGGAGGGACTAGCGGGAGTGGCACCGGGGAGCTGTTTTTT
-,TRBV2,-,TRBJ1-2,CASSASNELDYTF,TGTGCCAGCAGTGCGTCCAACGAGTTAGACTACACCTTC
-,TRBV5-1,-,TRBJ1-3,CASSLTSSGNTIYF,TGCGCCAGCAGCTTGACAAGCTCTGGAAACACCATATATTTT
-,TRBV5-1,-,TRBJ2-7,CASSLAGGGRFYEQYF,TGCGCCAGCAGCTTGGCCGGAGGGGGACGATTTTACGAGCAGTACTTC
-,TRBV6-5,-,TRBJ1-1,CASSYSNSPGVTEAFF,TGTGCCAGCAGTTACTCGAATTCTCCCGGGGTCACTGAAGCTTTCTTT
TRBD1,TRBV28,-,TRBJ2-7,CASSSPGQGLSYEQYF,TGTGCCAGCAGTTCGCCGGGACAGGGGTTATCCTACGAGCAGTACTTC
-,TRBV7-2,-,TRBJ2-3,CASSLSADTQYF,TGTGCCAGCAGTTTATCAGCAGATACGCAGTATTTT
-,TRBV30,-,TRBJ1-6,CAWRKQGTYNSPLHF,TGTGCCTGGAGGAAACAGGGTACTTATAATTCACCCCTCCACTTT
-,TRBV6-6,few,TRBJ2-7,CASSPDEGYEQYF,TGTGCCAGCAGCCCAGACGAGGGGTACGAGCAGTACTTC
TRBD2,TRBV7-3,-,TRBJ2-1,CASSPSRLAGRDEQFF,TGTGCCAGCAGCCCCAGTCGACTAGCGGGGAGAGATGAGCAGTTCTTC
TRBD1,TRBV6-4,-,TRBJ1-1,CASSATGVTEAFF,TGTGCCAGCAGTGCTACAGGGGTCACTGAAGCTTTCTTT
-,TRBV27,-,TRBJ2-2,CASRPTGNTGELFF,TGTGCCAGCAGACCGACGGGGAACACCGGGGAGCTGTTTTTT
TRBD1,TRBV15,-,TRBJ1-1,CATSRGTGEATEAFF,TGTGCCACCAGCAGAGGAACAGGGGAGGCCACTGAAGCTTTCTTT
TRBD1,TRBV27,-,TRBJ1-1,CASLGTGNTEAFF,TGTGCCAGCTTGGGGACAGGGAACACTGAAGCTTTCTTT
TRBD1,TRBV6-6,once,TRBJ1-2,CASRNRDRPFNYGYTF,TGTGCCAGCAGGAACCGGGACAGACCCTTTAACTATGGCTACACCTTC
TRBD1,TRBV30,-,TRBJ1-3,CAWSRDRNGNTIYF,TGTGCCTGGAGTAGGGACAGGAATGGAAACACCATATATTTT
-,TRBV19,-,TRBJ1-2,CASSITDYGYTF,TGTGCCAGTAGTATAACGGACTATGGCTACACCTTC
-,TRBV5-1,-,TRBJ1-6,CASSLAPLDSPLHF,TGCGCCAGCAGCTTGGCCCCGCTTGATTCACCCCTCCACTTT
TRBD1,TRBV7-6,-,TRBJ1-6,CASSRGQGDSPLHF,TGTGCCAGCAGCCGGGGACAGGGAGATTCACCCCTCCACTTT
TRBD2,TRBV9,-,TRBJ2-5,CASSVGSSGRETQYF,TGTGCCAGCAGCGTAGGGTCTAGCGGTCGGGAGACCCAGTACTTC
-,TRBV18,-,TRBJ1-1,CASSPSRTEENTEAFF,TGTGCCAGCTCACCATCCAGGACAGAAGAGAACACTGAAGCTTTCTTT
-,TRBV6-5,-,TRBJ1-1,CASSYEPTGNTEAFF,TGTGCCAGCAGTTACGAACCGACAGGGAACACTGAAGCTTTCTTT
-,TRBV11-3,-,TRBJ2-6,CASSLGRESGANVLTF,TGTGCCAGCAGCTTAGGTCGGGAATCTGGGGCCAACGTCCTGACTTTC
TRBD1,TRBV30,-,TRBJ1-4,CAWSTRDRGVKSNEKLFF,TGTGCCTGGAGTACAAGGGACAGGGGAGTTAAGTCTAATGAAAAACTGTTTTTT
TRBD1,TRBV28,-,TRBJ1-2,CASRKTGYYGYTF,TGTGCCAGCAGAAAGACAGGGTACTATGGCTACACCTTC
-,TRBV5-1,-,TRBJ2-3,CASSLVSGFVPSTDTQYF,TGCGCCAGCAGCTTGGTGTCTGGATTTGTACCTAGCACAGATACGCAGTATTTT
-,TRBV19,once,TRBJ2-1,CASSTGQSYNEQFF,TGTGCCAGTAGTACCGGACAGTCTTACAATGAGCAGTTCTTC
-,TRBV2,-,TRBJ2-2,CASSEVQGTGELFF,TGTGCCAGCAGTGAAGTACAGGGAACCGGGGAGCTGTTTTTT
TRBD1,TRBV19,once,TRBJ1-3,CASRPPDRDGNTIYF,TGTGCCAGTAGACCACCGGACAGGGATGGAAACACCATATATTTT
TRBD2,TRBV5-1,-,TRBJ2-3,CASSLGDSGSSDTQYF,TGCGCCAGCAGCTTGGGCGATAGCGGGAGTTCAGATACGCAGTATTTT
TRBD1,TRBV6-1,once,TRBJ1-2,CASRETGFNYGYTF,TGTGCCAGCAGAGAGACAGGGTTTAACTATGGCTACACCTTC
-,TRBV4-2,-,TRBJ2-1,CASSASWGSYNEQFF,TGTGCCAGCAGCGCCAGTTGGGGCTCCTACAATGAGCAGTTCTTC
TRBD1,TRBV6-6,-,TRBJ2-7,CASSHGQGPYEQYF,TGTGCCAGCAGCCACGGACAGGGACCCTACGAGCAGTACTTC